This TCR beta chain was recorded in a study of beta chain features in type 1 diabetes (dated by TCRdb to 2017 to 2018). Study-wide context: Mean age, gender distribution, total cell number and subset yield did not differ between patients and healthy donors. A total of roughly 100 million sorted cells were examined across all samples, and a strong correlation was observed between cell number per subset and RNA yield. The study compared TCRB repertoires of sorted circulating CD4+ T cell subsets between recently diagnosed type 1 diabetes patients and matched healthy donors. Naive and central memory subsets were obtained from all 30 or so donors, but regulatory and stem cell-like memory subsets were isolated from only 8 patients and roughly 8 healthy donors.

What the work shows at the level of the full study, not this receptor alone: Because the HLA sub-analyses included only small numbers of individuals, any influence of HLA type on TCRB rearrangement was left unresolved. At VDJ recombination sites, patients with type 1 diabetes made fewer insertions and deleted more nucleotides, a pattern implying thymic rearrangement abnormalities. Because cDNA was sequenced instead of genomic DNA, highly expressing activated cells could be over-represented, though the groups showed no difference in activation or CD3 levels. The naive, central memory and regulatory TCRB repertoires appeared to resemble one another more closely among patients than among healthy donors. Shorter templates might have been favored by PCR, but patient and control samples were amplified and corrected together, so both groups would have been affected equally by any skew. In all four CD4+ subsets, TCRB CDR3 length was moderately but significantly shorter in type 1 diabetes patients.

There are a few counts of this clone. Its antigen has not been determined. One base away there is no much larger clone; base qualities are not given. Each donor gave one peripheral blood draw, around 100 mL on average, collected into heparinised tubes. Using a panel that included CD45RO, CCR7, CD25, CD127, CD95 and CD27, naive, central memory, regulatory and stem cell-like memory CD4+ T cells were sorted on a BD FACSAria II. A purity above 98% was achieved for all sorted populations. PBMCs were separated immediately by Lymphoprep density gradient centrifugation and were stained directly, without being cultured. Samples were stained and sorted in pairs, with one healthy donor and one patient per experiment, so that batch effects were minimized. The CDR3 covers 13 residues, taking in both the cysteine and the phenylalanine. Here the CDR3 DNA is all that survives: 39 bases in frame from base 1. V is cut back by 9 bases and J by 5 bases, with 7 bases in the junction unmatched. Per the germline V gene, MNHNS is the CDR1 and SASEGT is the CDR2.

All of the isolated RNA was reverse transcribed with the High Capacity cDNA Reverse Transcription Kit, so expressed TCRB transcripts were sequenced. Deep immunoSEQ sequencing was performed on naive, central memory and regulatory T cell samples, with an average of roughly 3.5 million total reads per sample. Sorted cells were lysed in RLT buffer and RNA was extracted with DNase-treated RNeasy Micro or Mini kits, depending on cell number. Each cell subset was processed on its own to prevent cross-contamination, while patient and healthy donor samples were processed together. The immunoSEQ multiplex PCR was used to amplify TCRB sequences from cDNA, yielding 87-bp fragments that span the CDR3 region. Sequencing of the amplicons was done on the Illumina HiSeq platform. The study's own analysis went as follows. PCR bias was corrected computationally using synthetic template baselines, and reads within Hamming distance 2 were collapsed, with unmergeable singletons discarded. Reads were aligned against IMGT so that V, D and J genes, CDR3 length and insertions or deletions at six rearrangement sites could be assigned. Within each subset, clonotype counts were normalized to the number of sorted cells before true diversity and Gini coefficients were calculated with the tcR R package. Repertoire sharing was quantified using the overlap coefficient calculated on TCRB nucleotide sequences. Out-of-frame TCRB sequences from naive cells were analyzed to stand in for the pre-selection repertoire. TCRdb took over this immuneACCESS table, retaining in-frame rearrangements with V and J assigned. Such tables are incomplete; in checked studies, under half of the missing clones stem from an unresolved V gene, and the remainder is unexplained. The V and J calls and clone size come from that table; D and trimming were worked out from the DNA. A total of 850,000 to 900,000 clones appear in this sample, 17% of them only once. 0.02% to 0.03% of the sample is taken by the ten largest.

The clonotype was recovered from a woman younger than 30 in good health. The sequenced material came from naive CD4+ T cells from blood. Per the publication, the cell subset or site label means: true naive CD4+ T cells. The rearranged segments are TRBV6-1 and TRBJ2-7, and 10 bases in between align with TRBD1. The DNA sequence is as follows: TGTGCCAGTAAACCGGGACAGGGGAACGAGCAGTACTTC. The resulting protein is CASKPGQGNEQYF.